This T cell receptor (beta chain) came from a study of regulatory T cells in long-lasting Graves disease. Overall study results and limits: Public clonotype sharing was higher in persistent than newly diagnosed patients.

This clonotype was picked up many times. Its target is not known. Germline lookup yields CDR1 MDHEN and CDR2 SYDVKM. V was trimmed by 2 bases and J by 7 bases, leaving 9 bases between them. This CDR3 region has 12 residues. CDR3-region Arm-PCR and iRepertoire HTBI primers produced the TCR beta libraries. TCRdb independently ran MiXCR on the multiplex PCR reads; one entry per CDR3 protein. The sample comprises around 480,000 distinct CDR3 sequences, 16% of which are singletons, and roughly 25% rests with the top ten. Time point here: newly diagnosed GD, antithyroid drugs for less than 3 months. With RNA extracted from PBMCs as input, the TCR library was made. Around 9.8 milliliters of peripheral blood were taken and placed in EDTA tubes. These data were likewise used in another study, on T cells in Graves' hyperthyroidism and ophthalmopathy.

The chain joins TRBV28 to TRBJ2-7; D is undetermined. This sequence originates from a woman in her forties or fifties with Graves disease. The sample consisted of peripheral blood mononuclear cells (PBMCs), taken at new diagnosis, from a patient treated with antithyroid drugs. CDR3 sequence reads: CASSLGRWEQYF. DNA of the CDR3: TGTGCCAGCAGTTTAGGCAGGTGGGAGCAGTACTTC.